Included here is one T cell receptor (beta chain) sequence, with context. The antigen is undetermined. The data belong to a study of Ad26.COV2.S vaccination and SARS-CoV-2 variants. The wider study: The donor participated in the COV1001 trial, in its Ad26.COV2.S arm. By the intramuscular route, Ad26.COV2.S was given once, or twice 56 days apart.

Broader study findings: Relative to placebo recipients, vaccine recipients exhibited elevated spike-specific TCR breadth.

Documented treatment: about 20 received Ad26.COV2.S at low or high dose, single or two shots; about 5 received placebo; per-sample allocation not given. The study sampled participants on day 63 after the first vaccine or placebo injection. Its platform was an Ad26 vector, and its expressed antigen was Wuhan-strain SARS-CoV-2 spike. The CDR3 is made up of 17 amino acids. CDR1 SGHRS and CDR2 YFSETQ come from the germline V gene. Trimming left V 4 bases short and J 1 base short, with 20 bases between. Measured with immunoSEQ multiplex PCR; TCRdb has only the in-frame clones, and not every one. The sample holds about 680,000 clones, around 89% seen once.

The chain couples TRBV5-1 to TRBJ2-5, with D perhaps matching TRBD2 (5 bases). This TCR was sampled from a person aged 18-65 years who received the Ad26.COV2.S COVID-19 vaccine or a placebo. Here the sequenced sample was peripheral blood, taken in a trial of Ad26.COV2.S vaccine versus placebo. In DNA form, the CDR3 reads TGCGCCAGCAGCCCGGAGGCAAGGCCCCTGCCCCAAGAGACCCAGTACTTC. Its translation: CASSPEARPLPQETQYF.